The 10 T cell receptor beta chains below were found in one sample sequenced in a study of T cell responses to AZD1222 COVID-19 vaccine. Sequenced by immunoSEQ multiplex PCR; TCRdb stores in-frame clones only, minus some. This table has some 140,000 clones, about 90% appearing once. The material sequenced was peripheral blood, taken on day 0 of MenACWY control vaccination. These receptors came from an adult in good health.

This chain connects TRBV4-1 to TRBJ2-2; 12 bases agree with TRBD2. V trimming: 4 bases; J trimming: 4 bases; junction bases outside the gene matches: 4. This CDR3 region has 16 residues. In germline, CDR1 is MGHRA, CDR2 YSYEKL. CDR3 protein: CASSPRLAGATGELFF. CDR3 DNA: TGCGCCAGCAGCCCCAGACTAGCGGGAGCCACCGGGGAGCTGTTTTTT.

This sequence joins TRBV6-5 and TRBJ1-1, with D perhaps TRBD1 (5 bases). CDR1 is MNHEY, CDR2 SVGAGI, per germline. The V and J ends lost 10 bases and 7 bases respectively, with 19 bases between them. This CDR3 comprises 13 residues. The CDR3 nucleotides are TGTGCCACCTGGGGGACGTCTTCTTATGAAGCTTTCTTT. Protein: CATWGTSSYEAFF.

About this clone: At the DNA level, this CDR3 is encoded by other sequences in the same sample as well. This chain joins TRBV28 and TRBJ1-1; the D is unclear. The V and J ends lost 6 bases and 0 bases respectively, with 5 bases between them. Germline values: CDR1 MDHEN, CDR2 SYDVKM. The CDR3 has 12 amino acids. The CDR3 loop reads CASSLLNTEAFF. The CDR3 DNA is TGTGCCAGCAGCCTCCTGAACACTGAAGCTTTCTTT.

The J gene is TRBJ1-6, the V gene TRBV7-9; 7 nucleotides agree with TRBD1. J gave up 9 bases and V 6 bases, and 2 bases lay outside the gene matches. The CDR3 length is 12 residues. Germline V CDR1 and CDR2: SEHNR, FQNEAQ (reference sequence). The CDR3 DNA follows: TGTGCCAGCAGGACAGGGTTTTCACCCCTCCACTTT. It encodes CASRTGFSPLHF.

The J gene is TRBJ2-2, the V gene TRBV1. TRBV1 has pseudogene status. CDR3 length equals 8 residues. CDR3 amino acids: CTSRELFF. Written as DNA, the CDR3 is TGCACCAGCAGGGAGCTGTTTTTT.

The chain combines TRBV5-6 with TRBJ1-6; a possible D gene is TRBD1 (6 bases). The CDR3 extends over 17 amino acids. V lost 0 bases to trimming and J lost 7 bases, with 17 bases between them. The germline gives CDR1 SGHDT, CDR2 YYEEEE. Written as DNA, the CDR3 is TGTGCCAGCAGCTTGGTATCAGGGGCGATTTCAAATTCACCCCTCCACTTT. As protein: CASSLVSGAISNSPLHF.

The chain couples TRBV4-1 to TRBJ2-7, with a tentative D call TRBD1 (6 bases). V shed 0 bases and J shed 3 bases, with 9 bases lying between them. This CDR3 is 14 amino acids long. CDR1 is MGHRA, CDR2 YSYEKL, per germline. CDR3 sequence reads: CASSQDRRGYEQYF. DNA for the CDR3: TGCGCCAGCAGCCAAGATCGCAGGGGCTACGAGCAGTACTTC.

The V and J genes are TRBV27 and TRBJ1-2; no firm D call. V lost 1 base and J 7 bases, leaving 16 bases between the germline ends. The germline V gene encodes CDR1 MNHEY and CDR2 SMNVEV (reference sequence). The CDR3 has 15 residues. The CDR3 DNA is TGTGCCAGCAGTTTATTCCCGCAGAGGGTTGGTGGCTACACCTTC. Protein product: CASSLFPQRVGGYTF.

This chain connects TRBV6-6 to TRBJ2-2; D is ambiguous. This CDR3 has 14 amino acids. Germline CDR1 MNHNY, CDR2 SVGAGI (reference sequence). V was trimmed by 7 bases and J by 6 bases, leaving 15 bases between them. The CDR3 loop is CASKVEQYAGELFF. The DNA of the CDR3 is TGTGCCAGCAAGGTAGAACAATATGCCGGGGAGCTGTTTTTT.

The chain combines TRBV9 with TRBJ2-1, with D perhaps TRBD1 (6 bases). The germline V and J ends were trimmed by 0 bases and 3 bases, with 7 bases remaining between them. The CDR3 has 14 residues. Germline-derived CDR1 and CDR2 are SGDLS and YYNGEE. The CDR3 loop reads CASSVGGGYNEQFF. Here the CDR3 DNA reads TGTGCCAGCAGCGTAGGAGGGGGCTACAATGAGCAGTTCTTC.